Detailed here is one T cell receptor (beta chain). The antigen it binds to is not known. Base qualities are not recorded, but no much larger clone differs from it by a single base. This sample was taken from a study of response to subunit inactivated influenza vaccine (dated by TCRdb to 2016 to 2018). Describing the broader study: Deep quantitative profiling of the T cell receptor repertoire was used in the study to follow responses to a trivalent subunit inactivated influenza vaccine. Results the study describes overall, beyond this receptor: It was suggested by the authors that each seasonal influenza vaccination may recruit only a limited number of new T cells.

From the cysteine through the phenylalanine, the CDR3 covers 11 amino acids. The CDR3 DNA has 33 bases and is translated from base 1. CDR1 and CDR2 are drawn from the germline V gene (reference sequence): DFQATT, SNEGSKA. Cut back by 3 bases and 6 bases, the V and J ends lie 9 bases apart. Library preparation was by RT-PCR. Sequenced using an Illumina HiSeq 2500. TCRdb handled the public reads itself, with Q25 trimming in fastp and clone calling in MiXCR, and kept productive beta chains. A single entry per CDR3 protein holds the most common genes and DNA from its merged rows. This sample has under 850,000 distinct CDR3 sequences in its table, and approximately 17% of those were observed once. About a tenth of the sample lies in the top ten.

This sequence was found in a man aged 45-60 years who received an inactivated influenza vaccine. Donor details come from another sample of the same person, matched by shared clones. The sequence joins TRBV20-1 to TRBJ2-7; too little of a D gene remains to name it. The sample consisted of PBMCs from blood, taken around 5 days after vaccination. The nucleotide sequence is TGCAGTGCTAGGTCGGGTCGCGAGCAGTACTTC. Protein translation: CSARSGREQYF.